A single sample gave rise to the 23 T cell receptor beta chains below, sequenced in a study of Tregs in tolerant kidney transplant recipients. Method: immunoSEQ multiplex PCR; TCRdb's copy keeps in-frame clones and lacks some. Of more than 70,000 clones listed, around 90% are singletons. The nonmyeloablative bone marrow transplants came from related graft donors, with transient mixed chimerism. The sample in question was CD4+ T cells from blood (PBMCs), obtained 24 months after the transplant. The receptor set was obtained from a human patient who received a combined kidney and bone marrow transplant. Some T cells may be transferred from the graft donor.

This chain links TRBV2 with TRBJ2-5; D possibly corresponds to TRBD2 (5 bases). The DNA matches TRBJ2-7 better at its end, which makes the J call doubtful. This CDR3 has 13 residues. Germline CDR1 is SNHLY and CDR2 is FYNNEI. CDR3 loop: CASSGGPGYEQYF. The CDR3 DNA reads as TGTGCCAGCAGTGGAGGGCCCGGCTACGAGCAGTACTTC.

This rearrangement joins TRBV5-4 to TRBJ2-2, with 7 bases aligning to TRBD2. Losses at the gene ends were 4 bases for V and 4 bases for J; bases not matched to a gene: 7. The CDR3 spans 15 residues. Germline-derived CDR1 and CDR2 are SGHNT and YYREEE (reference sequence). The CDR3: CASSVRLAGTGELFF. The CDR3 DNA follows: TGTGCCAGCAGCGTACGACTAGCAGGCACCGGGGAGCTGTTTTTT.

This chain uses TRBV5-4 with TRBJ2-2; TRBD2 matches at 10 bases. The length of the CDR3 is 16 residues. Unmatched junction bases numbered 5, after V lost 4 bases and J lost 2 bases. CDR1 is SGHNT, CDR2 YYREEE, per germline (reference sequence). CDR3 bases: TGTGCCAGCAGCCCTAGCGGGAGCAGAAACACCGGGGAGCTGTTTTTT. Its translation: CASSPSGSRNTGELFF.

The gene calls are TRBV5-1 and TRBJ1-5, with a tentative D call TRBD1 (5 bases). The CDR3 runs to 15 residues. From germline, CDR1 is SGHRS and CDR2 YFSETQ. V lost 4 bases to trimming and J lost 4 bases, with 15 bases between them. CDR3 in DNA: TGCGCCAGCAGCCTGGGGCCCAGTGGTAATCAGCCCCAGCATTTT. Translated: CASSLGPSGNQPQHF.

This rearrangement joins TRBV7-3 to TRBJ2-1; 9 bases are a match to TRBD2. This CDR3 region has 16 residues. Germline values: CDR1 SGHTA, CDR2 FQGTGA. V shed 6 bases and J 3 bases; nucleotides not matched to a gene: 9. CDR3 loop: CASSDMAGGYYNEQFF. The CDR3 DNA sequence: TGTGCCAGCAGTGATATGGCGGGAGGGTACTACAATGAGCAGTTCTTC.

The chain has TRBV23-1 and TRBJ2-7; D may be TRBD1 (6 bases). TRBV23-1 is known as an ORF, though its function is uncertain. With 4 bases removed from V and 5 bases from J, the gap between germline ends came to 15 bases. The CDR3 length is 14 residues. This chain's CDR3 is CASSPHSQGHEQYF. DNA of the CDR3: TGCGCCAGCAGTCCTCATTCACAGGGACACGAGCAGTACTTC.

The chain uses TRBV18 and TRBJ1-4, with a tentative D call TRBD1 (6 bases). The CDR3 is 15 residues long. Germline V lookup: CDR1 KGHSH, CDR2 LQKENI. The germline V and J ends were trimmed by 2 bases and 1 base, with 8 bases remaining between them. The CDR3 bases are TGTGCCAGCTCACCAAGGACAGTAACTAATGAAAAACTGTTTTTT. Encoded protein: CASSPRTVTNEKLFF.

This chain uses TRBV4-2 with TRBJ1-3; TRBD1 matches at 8 bases. The germline CDR1 and CDR2 sequences are LGHNA and YNFKEQ. V was pared by 4 bases and J by 1 base, with 18 bases of the junction left unmatched. The CDR3 loop spans 20 amino acids. The chain's CDR3 is CASSLRTGRFLDGSGNTIYF. The CDR3, as DNA: TGTGCCAGCAGCCTGCGGACAGGGAGGTTCTTAGACGGATCTGGAAACACCATATATTTT.

The J gene is TRBJ2-7, the V gene TRBV19; TRBD2 is a possible D gene (5 bases). Germline assignment: CDR1 LNHDA and CDR2 SQIVND (reference sequence). The CDR3 runs 16 residues. V dropped 5 bases and J dropped 1 base, with 18 bases sitting between them. CDR3 loop: CASSEVKAGPSYEQYF. The DNA for the CDR3 is TGTGCCAGTAGTGAAGTTAAGGCGGGTCCATCCTACGAGCAGTACTTC.

This chain joins TRBV9 and TRBJ2-5; D remains ambiguous. Trimming removed 3 bases from V and 1 base from J, with 10 bases in between. CDR1 SGDLS and CDR2 YYNGEE come from the germline V gene. This CDR3 region has 14 residues. CDR3 in amino acids: CASSAYSLQETQYF. For the CDR3, the DNA is TGTGCCAGCAGCGCTTACAGCCTCCAAGAGACCCAGTACTTC.

The chain has TRBV11-2 and TRBJ2-3; no definite D call. Germline loops: CDR1 SGHAT, CDR2 FQNNGV. CDR3 size: 15 residues. The V end lost 8 bases, the J end lost 6 bases, and 21 bases lay between the germline ends. The chain's CDR3 is CASAELAATRDTQYF. The CDR3 nucleotides are TGTGCCAGCGCGGAACTCGCGGCTACCCGGGATACGCAGTATTTT. Variable domain in full (rest from reference TRBV11-2 and TRBJ2-3): EAGVAQSPRYKIIEKRQSVAFWCNPISGHATLYWYQQILGQGPKLLIQFQNNGVVDDSQLPKDRFSAERLKGVDSTLKIQPAKLEDSAVYLCASAELAATRDTQYFGPGTRLTVL.

The genes are TRBV27 and TRBJ1-5; D is possibly TRBD1 (5 bases). The germline CDR1 and CDR2 sequences are MNHEY and SMNVEV (reference sequence). V shed 2 bases and J shed 11 bases, with 16 bases lying between them. This CDR3 region has 14 residues. CDR3 residues: CASSLGNGGAAQHF. The CDR3 DNA follows: TGTGCCAGCAGTTTAGGTAACGGAGGGGCAGCCCAGCATTTT.

Regarding this clone: The same CDR3 is also encoded by other DNA sequences in this sample. The chain has TRBV27 and TRBJ1-6, with TRBD1 identical over 8 bases. CDR3 length equals 12 residues. Losses at the gene ends were 6 bases for V and 13 bases for J; bases not matched to a gene: 5. Germline CDR1 and CDR2: MNHEY and SMNVEV (reference sequence). The CDR3 nucleotides are TGTGCCAGCAGGACAGGGGAATCCCCCCTCCACTTT. It is translated as CASRTGESPLHF.

The DNA for the CDR3 is TGTGCCAGCAGCCAAATGGGACAAAACTATGGCTACACCTTC. Protein: CASSQMGQNYGYTF. The V call is TRBV9, the J call TRBJ1-2, with D possibly being TRBD1 (6 bases). Germline CDR1 is SGDLS and CDR2 is YYNGEE. With 4 bases removed from V and 2 bases from J, the gap between germline ends came to 12 bases. This CDR3 contains 14 residues.

V and J are TRBV2 and TRBJ1-2; 11 bases fit TRBD1. The CDR3 has 13 residues. The germline gives CDR1 SNHLY, CDR2 FYNNEI. After removal of 6 bases from V and 3 bases from J, the junction contained 0 bases not matched to a gene. CDR3 DNA: TGTGCCAGCAGGGGACAGGGGGACTATGGCTACACCTTC. Amino acid sequence: CASRGQGDYGYTF. The full variable domain, completed using reference TRBV2 and TRBJ1-2, is EPEVTQTPSHQVTQMGQEVILRCVPISNHLYFYWYRQILGQKVEFLVSFYNNEISEKSEIFDDQFSVERPDGSNFTLKIRSTKLEDSAMYFCASRGQGDYGYTFGSGTRLTVV.

The V gene is TRBV4-2, the J gene TRBJ2-1; TRBD2 might be the D (5 bases). Per the germline V gene, CDR1 is LGHNA and CDR2 is YNFKEQ. The V end was cut by 1 base, the J end by 5 bases, with 15 bases between. The CDR3 spans 16 residues. The CDR3 reads CASSQGRAGGHNEQFF. CDR3 nucleotide sequence: TGTGCCAGCAGCCAAGGTAGGGCCGGCGGGCACAATGAGCAGTTCTTC.

The chain recombines TRBV30 with TRBJ2-2, with a possible D match to TRBD1 (5 bases). Germline V lookup: CDR1 GTSNPN, CDR2 SVGIG (reference sequence). CDR3 length: 13 amino acids. V lost 5 bases and J 1 base, leaving 8 bases between the germline ends. The CDR3 DNA reads as TGTGCCTGGTGGGGCCGGAACACCGGGGAGCTGTTTTTT. This translates into CAWWGRNTGELFF.

V is TRBV6-5 and J is TRBJ2-1; D uncertain. V was pared by 0 bases and J by 4 bases, with 13 bases between. Germline assignment: CDR1 MNHEY and CDR2 SVGAGI. The CDR3 covers 16 residues. CDR3 loop: CASSYSRGLGYNEQFF. CDR3 DNA: TGTGCCAGCAGTTACTCGAGAGGCTTGGGTTACAATGAGCAGTTCTTC.

The genes are TRBV5-1 and TRBJ2-1, with 7 bases lining up with TRBD1. V lost 1 base to trimming and J lost 4 bases; unmatched junction nucleotides: 2. The CDR3 sequence is 14 residues long. CDR1 and CDR2 from the germline V gene are SGHRS and YFSETQ. CDR3 coding DNA: TGCGCCAGCAGCTTGAACAGGGGATACAATGAGCAGTTCTTC. Amino acids: CASSLNRGYNEQFF.

This sequence joins TRBV6-1 and TRBJ2-4, with 7 bases identical to TRBD1. The germline V gene encodes CDR1 MNHNS and CDR2 SASEGT. V lost 0 bases and J lost 8; bases outside the gene matches: 7. The CDR3 contains 15 residues. The CDR3: CASSEALGRGYIQYF. In nucleotides, the CDR3 is TGTGCCAGCAGTGAAGCGCTGGGCAGGGGGTACATTCAGTACTTC.

The chain joins TRBV2 to TRBJ2-7; D is ambiguous. CDR1 is SNHLY and CDR2 is FYNNEI in the germline V gene. Trimming took 2 bases from V and 0 from J, leaving 5 bases between them. The CDR3 consists of 13 residues. The CDR3 protein is CASSELDSYEQYF. The DNA of the CDR3 is TGTGCCAGCAGTGAACTAGACTCCTACGAGCAGTACTTC.

The genes are TRBV9 and TRBJ1-2, with D unclear. V was cut by 0 bases and J by 2 bases, with 8 bases left in between. CDR3 length equals 14 residues. Germline V gene lookup returns CDR1 SGDLS and CDR2 YYNGEE. In DNA, the CDR3 is TGTGCCAGCAGCGTAGTTGGCAGAAACTATGGCTACACCTTC. Translated: CASSVVGRNYGYTF. Full variable domain (outside the CDR3, taken from reference TRBV9 and TRBJ1-2): DSGVTQTPKHLITATGQRVTLRCSPRSGDLSVYWYQQSLDQGLQFLIQYYNGEERAKGNILERFSAQQFPDLHSELNLSSLELGDSALYFCASSVVGRNYGYTFGSGTRLTVV.

The sample holds one count of this clone. This chain links TRBV4-2 with TRBJ1-2; TRBD1 agrees at 9 bases. CDR3 length equals 14 residues. V lost 6 bases to trimming and J lost 4 bases; unmatched junction nucleotides: 6. Germline lookup yields CDR1 LGHNA and CDR2 YNFKEQ. The CDR3 region is CASRLQGAIYGYTF. The CDR3 nucleotides are TGTGCCAGCAGACTACAGGGGGCTATCTATGGCTACACCTTC.